The present T cell receptor (beta chain) was sequenced within a study of blood T cells in healthy people across ages. This clonotype was seen only a few times. The CDR3 extends over 15 amino acids. Deletions cut 0 bases from V and 7 bases from J, with 18 bases between. The germline V gene has CDR1 DFQATT and CDR2 SNEGSKA (reference sequence). Primers used in a second PCR of about 7 to 12 cycles were a sample-barcoded 5' primer and a J-beta primer mix. TCRdb analysed the 5' RACE reads with MiXCR anew, one entry per CDR3 protein. The sample contains 600,000 to 850,000 distinct CDR3 sequences, approximately 25% of which appear only once. The data were also submitted as part of a second study, on T cells of mothers and their children.

The chain carries TRBV20-1 and TRBJ2-5, with D perhaps matching TRBD2 (6 bases). Sequences were obtained from blood. This clonotype was sampled from a boy aged 5-17 years in good health. The CDR3 is CSARDPGTSLWTQYF. The CDR3, as DNA: TGCAGTGCTAGAGATCCGGGAACTAGCCTTTGGACCCAGTACTTC.